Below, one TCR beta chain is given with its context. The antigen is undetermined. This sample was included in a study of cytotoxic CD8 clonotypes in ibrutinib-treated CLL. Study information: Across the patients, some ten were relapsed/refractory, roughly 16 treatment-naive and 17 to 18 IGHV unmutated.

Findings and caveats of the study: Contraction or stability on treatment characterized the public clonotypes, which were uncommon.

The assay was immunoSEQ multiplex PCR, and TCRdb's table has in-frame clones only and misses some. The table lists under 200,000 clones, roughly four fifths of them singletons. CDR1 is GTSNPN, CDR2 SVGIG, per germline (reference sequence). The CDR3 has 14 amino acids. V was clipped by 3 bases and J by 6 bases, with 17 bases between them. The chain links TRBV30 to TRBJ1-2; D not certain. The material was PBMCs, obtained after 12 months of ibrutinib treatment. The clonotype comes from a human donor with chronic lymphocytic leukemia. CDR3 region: CAWRIRGELHGYTF. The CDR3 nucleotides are TGTGCCTGGAGAATAAGAGGCGAGCTTCATGGCTACACCTTC.